This T cell receptor beta chain was captured in a study of Graves' ophthalmopathy and Graves' hyperthyroidism. Broader study findings: Ophthalmopathy progression cases were predicted by the model with approximately 71% sensitivity and about 72% specificity.

Disease in donors with ophthalmopathy had moderate-to-severe activity, CAS ≥3, NOSPECS ≥4 and under 3 months' duration. Other autoimmune diseases, uncontrolled infections, pregnancy or lactation led to the exclusion of patients. 7.5 to 10 ml of fresh blood yielded the PBMCs by density gradient. Amplified TCR beta CDR3 regions were obtained using RNA transcripts as template. HTBI primers served in a first-round RT-PCR, which a second-round multiplex PCR followed. TCRdb recomputed calls from the multiplex PCR reads with MiXCR, one row per CDR3 protein. The table lists hundreds of thousands of distinct CDR3 sequences, around 45% of them singletons. J lost 4 bases, V lost 1 base, and 4 bases had no gene match. CDR1 and CDR2 (germline): SGHVS, FNYEAQ. This CDR3 is built from 14 residues. About this clonotype itself: Its antigen is unidentified.

V usage is TRBV7-6 and J usage is TRBJ2-7; 7 positions agree with TRBD1. Specimen: peripheral blood. This sequence was found in an adult man with Graves' ophthalmopathy. The chain's CDR3 is CASSLVWGQYEQYF. CDR3 bases: TGTGCCAGCAGCTTAGTGTGGGGACAGTACGAGCAGTACTTC.